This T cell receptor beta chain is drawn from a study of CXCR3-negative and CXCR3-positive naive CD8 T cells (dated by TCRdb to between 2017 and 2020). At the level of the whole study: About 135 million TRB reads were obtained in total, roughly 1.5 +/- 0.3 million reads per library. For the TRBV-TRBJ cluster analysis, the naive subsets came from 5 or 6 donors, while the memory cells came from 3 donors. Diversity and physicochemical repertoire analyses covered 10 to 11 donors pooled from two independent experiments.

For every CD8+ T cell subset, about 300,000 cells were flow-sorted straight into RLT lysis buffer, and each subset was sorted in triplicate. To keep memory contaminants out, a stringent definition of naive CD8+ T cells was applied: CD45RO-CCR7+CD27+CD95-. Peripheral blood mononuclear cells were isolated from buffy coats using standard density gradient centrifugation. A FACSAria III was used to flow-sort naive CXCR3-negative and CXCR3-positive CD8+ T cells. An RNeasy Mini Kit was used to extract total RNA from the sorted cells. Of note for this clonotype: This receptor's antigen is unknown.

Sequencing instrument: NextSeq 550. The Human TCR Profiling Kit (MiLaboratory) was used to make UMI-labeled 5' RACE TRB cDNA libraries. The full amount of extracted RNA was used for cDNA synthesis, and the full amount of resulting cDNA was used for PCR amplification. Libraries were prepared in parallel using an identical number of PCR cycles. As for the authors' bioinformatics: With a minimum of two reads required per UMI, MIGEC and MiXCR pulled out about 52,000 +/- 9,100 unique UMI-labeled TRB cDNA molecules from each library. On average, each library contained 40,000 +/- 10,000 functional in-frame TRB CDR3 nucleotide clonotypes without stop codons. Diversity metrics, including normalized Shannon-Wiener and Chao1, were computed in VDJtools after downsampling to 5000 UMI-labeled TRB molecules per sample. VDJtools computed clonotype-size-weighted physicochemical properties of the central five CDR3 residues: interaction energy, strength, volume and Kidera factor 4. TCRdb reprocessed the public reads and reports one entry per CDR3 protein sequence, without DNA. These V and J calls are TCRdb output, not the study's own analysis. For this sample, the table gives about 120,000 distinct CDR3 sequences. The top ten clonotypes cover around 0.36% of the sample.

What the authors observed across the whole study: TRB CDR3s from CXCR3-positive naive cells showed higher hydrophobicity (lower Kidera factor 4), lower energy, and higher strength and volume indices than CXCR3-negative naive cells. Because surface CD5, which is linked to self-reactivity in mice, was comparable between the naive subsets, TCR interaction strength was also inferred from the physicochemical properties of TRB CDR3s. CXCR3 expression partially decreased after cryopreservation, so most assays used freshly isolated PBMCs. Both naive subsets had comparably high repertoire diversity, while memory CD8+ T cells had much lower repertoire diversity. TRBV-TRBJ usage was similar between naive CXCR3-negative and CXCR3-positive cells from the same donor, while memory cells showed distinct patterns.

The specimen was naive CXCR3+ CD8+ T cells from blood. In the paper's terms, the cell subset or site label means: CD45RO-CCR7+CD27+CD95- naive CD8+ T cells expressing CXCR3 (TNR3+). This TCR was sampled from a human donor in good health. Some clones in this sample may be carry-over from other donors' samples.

Here the CDR3 is given as CASSLFPEGNDEQFF. Recombination joined TRBV7-9 with TRBJ2-1; with no DNA, the TCRdb D assignment of TRBD1 cannot be verified. From the cysteine through the phenylalanine, the CDR3 covers 15 amino acids. Only the protein is on record. Via the germline V gene (reference sequence), CDR1 is SEHNR and CDR2 FQNEAQ.